This TCR beta chain emerged from a study of shared clonotypes between healthy human individuals. The germline gives CDR1 SQVTM, CDR2 ANQGSEA. Trimming left V 7 bases short and J 3 bases short, with 16 bases between. The CDR3 spans 13 residues. Using immunoSEQ multiplex PCR, the repertoire was profiled, and TCRdb retains in-frame clones only, with some absent. The repertoire has about 1.4 million clones, over 95% of them found once; the top ten carry approximately 1%. The receptor was derived from a man under 40 in good health. V usage is TRBV29-1 and J usage is TRBJ2-7, with D perhaps TRBD1 (6 bases). The sample was naive CD4+ T cells sorted from blood. Subset given: CD45RA+ positively selected. As DNA, the CDR3 is TGCAGCGCCGGTCGGGGACACCTCTACGAGCAGTACTTC. As protein: CSAGRGHLYEQYF.